The 29 T cell receptor beta chains listed next were all sequenced from one sample in a study of blood T cell repertoires in COVID-19. Method: immunoSEQ multiplex PCR; TCRdb's copy keeps in-frame clones and lacks some. The sample holds roughly 160,000 clones, 87% seen once. Sequenced input: peripheral blood. The receptors derive from a woman between 65 and 79 years old with COVID-19, enrolled during active disease.

This chain joins TRBV2 and TRBJ2-1, with 9 bases that match TRBD1. CDR1 is SNHLY, CDR2 FYNNEI, per germline. This CDR3 has 15 residues. V trimming: 2 bases; J trimming: 4 bases; junction bases outside the gene matches: 3. Here the CDR3 reads CASSETGGAYNEQFF. Written as DNA, the CDR3 is TGTGCCAGCAGTGAAACAGGGGGCGCGTACAATGAGCAGTTCTTC.

The CDR3 region has the DNA TGTGCCAGCAGCTTATCGGTCTACGAGCAGTACTTC. Translation gives CASSLSVYEQYF. The chain links TRBV7-9 to TRBJ2-7; D gene ambiguous. The CDR3 covers 12 residues. V lost 2 bases and J lost 3, with 5 bases in between. CDR1 is SEHNR and CDR2 is FQNEAQ in the germline V gene (reference sequence).

The chain couples TRBV7-8 to TRBJ1-1; D gene unclear. CDR3 length equals 16 residues. The germline V gene encodes CDR1 SGHVS and CDR2 FQNEAQ. V was trimmed by 1 base and J by 4 bases, leaving 16 bases between them. CDR3 DNA: TGTGCCAGCAGCTTAGGGCTTGGGCGGGGAGGCACTGAAGCTTTCTTT. Its translation: CASSLGLGRGGTEAFF.

V gene TRBV28 combines with J gene TRBJ1-1; 9 bases align to TRBD1. Germline V gene lookup returns CDR1 MDHEN and CDR2 SYDVKM. The CDR3 runs to 15 residues. V trimming: 5 bases; J trimming: 4 bases; junction bases outside the gene matches: 8. The CDR3 nucleotides are TGTGCCAGCAGTACGAACAGGGGGCGCGGCACTGAAGCTTTCTTT. Protein product: CASSTNRGRGTEAFF.

The chain employs TRBV5-1 and TRBJ1-2, with TRBD1 identical over 7 bases. This CDR3 spans 14 amino acids. Germline assignment: CDR1 SGHRS and CDR2 YFSETQ. The trim removed 4 bases at V and 6 bases at J, leaving 9 bases unmatched. CDR3: CASSPQGTDNGYTF. The CDR3 region has the DNA TGCGCCAGCAGCCCCCAGGGGACAGACAATGGCTACACCTTC.

The rearrangement links TRBV11-2 to TRBJ2-7, with 7 bases fitting TRBD1. This CDR3 comprises 15 residues. The J segment lost 5 bases and the V segment lost 1 base, leaving 8 bases of the junction unmatched. CDR1 is SGHAT and CDR2 is FQNNGV in the germline V gene. CDR3 residues: CASSLAGQPLHEQYF. As DNA, the CDR3 is TGTGCCAGCAGCTTAGCGGGACAGCCTCTACACGAGCAGTACTTC.

The J gene is TRBJ1-2, the V gene TRBV6-5; 7 bases are a match to TRBD1. The CDR3 contains 12 residues. The V segment lost 10 bases and the J segment 11 bases; nucleotides outside the gene matches: 13. Germline lookup yields CDR1 MNHEY and CDR2 SVGAGI. The CDR3 DNA sequence: TGTGCCACCTTTGGGGACAGCCACGGGTACACCTTC. As protein: CATFGDSHGYTF.

V gene TRBV19 combines with J gene TRBJ1-5, with 7 bases lining up with TRBD1. CDR1 and CDR2 from the germline V gene are LNHDA and SQIVND (reference sequence). J lost 6 bases, V lost 1 base, and 3 bases had no gene match. This CDR3 has 14 residues. CDR3 coding DNA: TGTGCCAGTAGTATAGCGGCAGGGGGTCAGCCCCAGCATTTT. It codes for CASSIAAGGQPQHF.

The rearrangement links TRBV18 to TRBJ1-2, with 11 nucleotides matching TRBD1. The CDR3 consists of 17 residues. Losses at the gene ends were 7 bases for V and 4 bases for J; bases not matched to a gene: 14. Per germline, CDR1 KGHSH and CDR2 LQKENI. This CDR3 is CASFRGQGADSGYGYTF. CDR3 DNA sequence: TGTGCCAGCTTCCGAGGACAGGGGGCGGATTCGGGCTATGGCTACACCTTC.

The genes are TRBV6-1 and TRBJ2-7, with 7 nucleotides matching TRBD1. From germline, CDR1 is MNHNS and CDR2 SASEGT. This CDR3 spans 15 amino acids. The trim removed 3 bases at V and 3 bases at J, leaving 8 bases unmatched. CDR3 nucleotide sequence: TGTGCCAGCAGTGAGGGTCAGGGGGAAATCTACGAGCAGTACTTC. Its protein is CASSEGQGEIYEQYF.

This clone was seen more than once but under ten times. The chain joins TRBV19 to TRBJ2-5, with 7 positions matching TRBD2. Germline lookup yields CDR1 LNHDA and CDR2 SQIVND (reference sequence). Unmatched junction bases numbered 4, after V lost 1 base and J lost 5 bases. The length of the CDR3 is 14 residues. The CDR3 loop reads CASSIGGRVETQYF. The CDR3 coding sequence is TGTGCCAGTAGTATAGGGGGGAGGGTGGAGACCCAGTACTTC.

The J gene is TRBJ1-2, the V gene TRBV7-2, with TRBD1 as a possible D gene (5 bases). The CDR3 spans 12 residues. The germline V gene encodes CDR1 SGHTA and CDR2 FQGNSA. The V and J ends lost 5 bases and 5 bases respectively, with 9 bases between them. CDR3 sequence (DNA): TGTGCCAGCAGCCAACCAGGGTATGGCTACACCTTC. Encoded protein: CASSQPGYGYTF.

Points on this clone: Other DNA sequences in the sample encode the same CDR3. V gene TRBV19 combines with J gene TRBJ2-7, with 7 bases fitting TRBD2. V lost 6 bases, J lost 0 bases, and 5 bases stayed unmatched. CDR1 is LNHDA and CDR2 is SQIVND in the germline V gene (reference sequence). The CDR3 is made up of 14 amino acids. CDR3 coding DNA: TGTGCCAGTAGCAGGGAGGGGAGCTCCTACGAGCAGTACTTC. This sequence encodes CASSREGSSYEQYF.

The rearrangement uses TRBV12-2 and TRBJ2-1; no DNA check was done on the table's D call, TRBD2. TRBV12-2 represents a pseudogene. The CDR3 loop spans 13 amino acids. CDR3 residues: CASRRLRKYEQFF. The CDR3 DNA reads TGTGCAAGTCGCCGACTCCGAAAGTATGAGCAGTTCTTC.

The chain combines TRBV27 with TRBJ1-2, with a possible D match to TRBD1 (6 bases). Germline V CDR1 and CDR2: MNHEY, SMNVEV (reference sequence). The CDR3 extends over 15 amino acids. Trimming removed 5 bases from V and 5 bases from J, with 18 bases in between. The CDR3 spells CASSRQMAGAYGYTF. CDR3 coding DNA: TGTGCCAGCAGTCGACAAATGGCGGGGGCGTATGGCTACACCTTC.

This clone was seen a few times. V gene TRBV3-1 (or the pseudogene TRBV3-2) combines with J gene TRBJ1-2; no clear D. There are 15 residues in the CDR3. V shed 0 bases and J shed 3 bases, with 11 bases lying between them. Germline V gene lookup returns CDR1 LGHDT and CDR2 YNNKEL (reference sequence). The CDR3 reads CASSQEARRHYGYTF. CDR3 in DNA: TGTGCCAGCAGCCAAGAGGCCAGGCGCCACTATGGCTACACCTTC.

The J gene is TRBJ2-7, the V gene TRBV7-9; 11 positions agree with TRBD2. The germline V gene encodes CDR1 SEHNR and CDR2 FQNEAQ (reference sequence). CDR3 size: 15 residues. V was pared by 5 bases and J by 6 bases, with 9 bases of the junction left unmatched. The chain's CDR3 is CASSPATSGGAEQYF. In DNA form, the CDR3 reads TGTGCCAGCAGCCCCGCTACTAGCGGGGGAGCCGAGCAGTACTTC.

This clone has just one count. This chain connects TRBV2 to TRBJ2-3; 7 bases are shared with TRBD1. This CDR3 has 15 amino acids. Germline loops: CDR1 SNHLY, CDR2 FYNNEI. Germline trimming cut 7 bases from V and 0 bases from J; bases unmatched to any gene: 7. The CDR3 DNA is TGTGCCAGCAACCTTGACAGGGCTAGCACAGATACGCAGTATTTT. Its protein product is CASNLDRASTDTQYF.

V usage is TRBV9 and J usage is TRBJ2-2, with TRBD2 matching over 10 bases. From germline, CDR1 is SGDLS and CDR2 YYNGEE. There are 17 residues in the CDR3. J lost 0 bases, V lost 7 bases, and 9 bases had no gene match. This CDR3 is CASSFLGLASNTGELFF. In nucleotides, the CDR3 is TGTGCCAGCTCGTTCCTGGGACTAGCGTCGAACACCGGGGAGCTGTTTTTT.

J is TRBJ1-2 and V is TRBV4-1; TRBD1 matches 7 bases. There are 16 residues in the CDR3. Trimming cost V 4 bases and J 2 bases; bases outside gene matches: 10. The germline gives CDR1 MGHRA, CDR2 YSYEKL. The CDR3 nucleotides are TGCGCCAGCAGCCTAACGACAGGGAGAGGAAACTATGGCTACACCTTC. Translation: CASSLTTGRGNYGYTF.

The genes are TRBV6-2 or TRBV6-3 and TRBJ2-5, with a tentative D call TRBD2 (6 bases). Germline loops: CDR1 MNHEY, CDR2 SVGEGT. This CDR3 contains 16 residues. The V end lost 2 bases, the J end lost 1 base, and 14 bases lay between the germline ends. The CDR3 nucleotides are TGTGCCAGCAGTTACGGGGCGGGGCACTCCCAAGAGACCCAGTACTTC. It specifies CASSYGAGHSQETQYF.

This chain links TRBV4-2 with TRBJ2-5, with TRBD2 identical over 8 bases. CDR3 length: 17 residues. The germline gives CDR1 LGHNA, CDR2 YNFKEQ. Trimming cost V 5 bases and J 5 bases; bases outside gene matches: 16. CDR3 amino acids: CASSGEVDRGGRETQYF. Written as DNA, the CDR3 is TGTGCCAGCAGCGGGGAGGTCGACCGGGGGGGCCGGGAGACCCAGTACTTC.

This clone occurred once. The genes are TRBV29-1 and TRBJ2-3; TRBD2 matches at 10 bases. This CDR3 comprises 14 residues. Germline CDR1 and CDR2: SQVTM and ANQGSEA. The CDR3 nucleotides read TGCAGTTCGGAGCGGGGGGGCTCTACAGATACGCAGTATTTT. Its protein product is CSSERGGSTDTQYF.

The chain couples TRBV19 to TRBJ1-1; D is undetermined. V was pared by 6 bases and J by 8 bases, with 13 bases between. The CDR3 contains 12 residues. Germline CDR1 is LNHDA and CDR2 is SQIVND (reference sequence). CDR3 protein: CASSTPTGEAFF. The CDR3 nucleotides read TGTGCCAGTAGCACTCCAACCGGGGAAGCTTTCTTT.

J is TRBJ1-1 and V is TRBV5-6; D not certain. Trimming pared 4 bases from V and 6 bases from J, leaving 13 bases between. The CDR3 sequence is 13 residues long. The germline CDR1 and CDR2 sequences are SGHDT and YYEEEE. CDR3 sequence: CASSLSAVAEAFF. The CDR3 DNA follows: TGTGCCAGCAGCCTCTCGGCGGTCGCTGAAGCTTTCTTT.

In its sample, this clone was seen once. The chain uses TRBV11-2 and TRBJ1-6, with 9 bases identical to TRBD1. Germline V lookup: CDR1 SGHAT, CDR2 FQNNGV. The CDR3 contains 15 residues. Trimming removed 5 bases from V and 5 bases from J; junction bases left unmatched: 4. CDR3 sequence: CASSDWDRDNSPLHF. The CDR3 DNA follows: TGTGCCAGCAGCGACTGGGACAGGGATAATTCACCCCTCCACTTT.

The rearrangement links TRBV7-9 to TRBJ2-2; D may be TRBD2 (5 bases). CDR3 length: 16 amino acids. CDR1 is SEHNR, CDR2 FQNEAQ, per germline (reference sequence). Trimming cost V 3 bases and J 4 bases, with 15 bases left between them. CDR3 in DNA: TGTGCCAGCAGCTTCAGCACCCCACGGGGCACCGGGGAGCTGTTTTTT. Its protein product is CASSFSTPRGTGELFF.

This clone has a handful of counts. The germline gene is not matched at one end of the junction; a read error may be the cause. J is TRBJ1-3 and V is TRBV6-4; 7 nucleotides line up with TRBD1. The CDR3 has 14 residues. Germline CDR1 is MRHNA and CDR2 is SNTAGT. CDR3 region: CAGRQGPSGNTIYF. CDR3 DNA: TGTGCCGGCAGACAGGGACCCTCTGGAAACACCATATATTTT.

The chain couples TRBV19 to TRBJ2-4; TRBD1 matches 7 bases. The CDR3 is 14 amino acids. Trimming removed 5 bases from V and 2 bases from J; junction bases left unmatched: 3. Germline V gene sequence: CDR1 LNHDA, CDR2 SQIVND (reference sequence). CDR3 sequence reads: CASSFRGSKNIQYF. The CDR3 nucleotides read TGTGCCAGTAGTTTCAGGGGGTCCAAAAACATTCAGTACTTC.